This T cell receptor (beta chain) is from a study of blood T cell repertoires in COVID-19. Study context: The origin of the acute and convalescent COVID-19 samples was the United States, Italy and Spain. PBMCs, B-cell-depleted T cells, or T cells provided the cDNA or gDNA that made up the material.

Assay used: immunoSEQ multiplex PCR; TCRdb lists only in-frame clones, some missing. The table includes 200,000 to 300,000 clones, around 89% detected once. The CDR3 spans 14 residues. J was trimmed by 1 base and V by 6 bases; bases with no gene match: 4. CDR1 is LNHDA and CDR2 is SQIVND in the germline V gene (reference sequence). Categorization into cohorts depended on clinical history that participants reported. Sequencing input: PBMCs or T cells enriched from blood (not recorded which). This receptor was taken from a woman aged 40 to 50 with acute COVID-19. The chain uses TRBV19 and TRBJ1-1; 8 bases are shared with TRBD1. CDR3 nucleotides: TGTGCCAGTAGGACCGGGACAGGGAACACTGAAGCTTTCTTT. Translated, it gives CASRTGTGNTEAFF.